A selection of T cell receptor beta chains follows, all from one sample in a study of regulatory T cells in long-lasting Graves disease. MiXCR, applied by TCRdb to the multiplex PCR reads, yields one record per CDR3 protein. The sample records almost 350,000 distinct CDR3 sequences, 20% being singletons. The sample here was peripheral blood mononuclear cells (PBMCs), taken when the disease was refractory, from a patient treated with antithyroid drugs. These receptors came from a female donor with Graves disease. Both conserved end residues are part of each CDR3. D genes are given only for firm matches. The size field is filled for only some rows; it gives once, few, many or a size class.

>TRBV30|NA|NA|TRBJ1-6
CAWSSGGHPGYSPLHF
TGTGCCTGGAGTTCCGGGGGCCATCCGGGATATTCACCCCTCCACTTT
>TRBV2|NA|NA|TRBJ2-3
CASIWQGGDTQYF
TGTGCCAGCATTTGGCAGGGGGGGGATACGCAGTATTTT
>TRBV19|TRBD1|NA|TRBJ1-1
CASTRTGDTEAFF
TGTGCCAGTACGAGGACAGGGGACACTGAAGCTTTCTTT
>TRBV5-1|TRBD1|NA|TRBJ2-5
CASRRGLQETQYF
TGCGCCAGCAGGAGGGGGCTCCAAGAGACCCAGTACTTC
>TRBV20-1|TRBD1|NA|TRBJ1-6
CSARHGQGTSPLHF
TGCAGTGCTAGACACGGACAGGGGACTTCACCCCTCCACTTT
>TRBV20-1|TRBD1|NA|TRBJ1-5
CSASRTGGYQPQHF
TGCAGTGCCAGCAGGACAGGGGGCTACCAGCCCCAGCATTTT
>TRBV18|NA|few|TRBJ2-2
CASSPRVTKTGELFF
TGTGCCAGCTCACCACGAGTGACTAAAACCGGGGAGCTGTTTTTT
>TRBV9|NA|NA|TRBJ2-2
CASSVARGTNAGELFF
TGTGCCAGCAGCGTAGCAAGGGGAACTAACGCCGGGGAGCTGTTTTTT
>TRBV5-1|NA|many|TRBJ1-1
CASSYDNTEAFF
TGCGCCAGCAGCTATGATAACACTGAAGCTTTCTTT
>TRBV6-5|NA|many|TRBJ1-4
CASSYSTSEGELFF
TGTGCCAGCAGTTACTCGACCTCTGAAGGGGAACTGTTTTTT
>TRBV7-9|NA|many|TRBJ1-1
CASSLGQGWNTEAFF
TGTGCCAGCAGCTTAGGTCAGGGATGGAACACTGAAGCTTTCTTT
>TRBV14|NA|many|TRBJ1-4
CASSPLTQAGEKLFF
TGTGCCAGCAGCCCTCTAACTCAGGCCGGAGAAAAACTGTTTTTT
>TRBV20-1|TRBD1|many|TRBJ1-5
CSARNSDRGPNQPQHF
TGCAGTGCTAGAAACAGTGACAGGGGCCCTAATCAGCCCCAGCATTTT
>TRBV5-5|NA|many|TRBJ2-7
CASSTAQGGDYEQYF
TGTGCCAGCAGCACCGCACAGGGAGGGGACTACGAGCAGTACTTC
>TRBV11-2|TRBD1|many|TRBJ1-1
CASSQRTGATEAFF
TGTGCCAGCAGCCAACGGACAGGGGCAACTGAAGCTTTCTTT
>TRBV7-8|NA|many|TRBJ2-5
CASSLFGEEETQYF
TGTGCCAGCAGCTTGTTCGGGGAAGAGGAGACCCAGTACTTC
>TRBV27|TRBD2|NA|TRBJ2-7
CASSSMGLAGGALYEQYF
TGTGCCAGCAGTTCGATGGGACTAGCGGGAGGGGCCCTCTACGAGCAGTACTTC
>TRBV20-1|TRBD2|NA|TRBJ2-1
CSAHLGAGERNEQFF
TGCAGTGCCCATCTTGGAGCGGGAGAACGGAATGAGCAGTTCTTC
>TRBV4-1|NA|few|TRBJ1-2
CASSQDWGRGRGYTF
TGCGCCAGCAGCCAAGATTGGGGCAGGGGACGTGGCTACACCTTC
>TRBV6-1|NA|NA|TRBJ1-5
CASKAPGKNQPQHF
TGTGCCAGCAAGGCGCCAGGGAAAAATCAGCCCCAGCATTTT
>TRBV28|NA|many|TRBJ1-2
CASSLGGGAFNSYGYTF
TGTGCCAGCAGTTTGGGGGGGGGCGCCTTTAATAGCTATGGCTACACCTTC
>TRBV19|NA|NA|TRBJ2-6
CASSRRATGANVLTF
TGTGCCAGTAGCCGGAGAGCAACTGGGGCCAACGTCCTGACTTTC
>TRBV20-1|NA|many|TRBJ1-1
CSARGVNTEAFF
TGCAGTGCTAGAGGAGTGAACACTGAAGCTTTCTTT
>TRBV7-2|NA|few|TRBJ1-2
CASSFSVRDGGGYTF
TGTGCCAGCAGCTTTAGTGTTAGGGATGGTGGGGGCTACACCTTC
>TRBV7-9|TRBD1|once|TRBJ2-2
CASSPDRVVAGELFF
TGTGCCAGCAGCCCGGACAGGGTGGTGGCCGGGGAGCTGTTTTTT
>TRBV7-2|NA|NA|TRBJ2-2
CASSPMTANTGELFF
TGTGCCAGCTCCCCAATGACAGCGAACACCGGGGAGCTGTTTTTT
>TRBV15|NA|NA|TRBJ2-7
CATSSRAGSYEQYF
TGTGCCACCAGCAGCCGAGCGGGCTCCTACGAGCAGTACTTC
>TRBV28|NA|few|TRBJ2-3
CASSLLGGGADTQYF
TGTGCCAGCAGCCTCCTCGGAGGAGGAGCAGATACGCAGTATTTT
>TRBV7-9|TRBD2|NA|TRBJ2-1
CASTQQWASGTYNEQFF
TGTGCCAGCACCCAACAGTGGGCTAGCGGGACCTACAATGAGCAGTTCTTC
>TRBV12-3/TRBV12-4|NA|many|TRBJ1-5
CASNSGGYQPQHF
TGTGCCAGCAACAGTGGGGGCTATCAGCCCCAGCATTTT
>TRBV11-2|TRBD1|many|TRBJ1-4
CASASPGDRSTNEKLFF
TGTGCCAGCGCCTCCCCGGGGGACAGATCAACTAATGAAAAACTGTTTTTT
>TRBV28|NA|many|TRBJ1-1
CASTTGSWPSRAFF
TGTGCCAGCACCACCGGTTCCTGGCCAAGCCGAGCTTTCTTT
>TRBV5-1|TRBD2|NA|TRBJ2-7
CASSLGSGRPSEQYF
TGCGCCAGCAGCTTGGGTAGCGGGAGACCCTCCGAGCAGTACTTC
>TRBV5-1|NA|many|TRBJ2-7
CASSVALSYEQYF
TGCGCCAGCAGCGTGGCCTTGTCCTACGAGCAGTACTTC
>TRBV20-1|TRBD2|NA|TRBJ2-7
CSARDFAGDYHHEQYF
TGCAGTGCAAGAGATTTTGCGGGAGATTATCACCACGAGCAGTACTTC
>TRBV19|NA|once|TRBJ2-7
CASSIALGYEQYF
TGTGCCAGTAGTATCGCACTGGGATACGAGCAGTACTTC
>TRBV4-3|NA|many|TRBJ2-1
CASSRRAGELYNEQFF
TGCGCCAGCAGCCGAAGGGCAGGGGAACTCTACAATGAGCAGTTCTTC
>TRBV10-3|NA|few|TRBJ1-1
CAISGGHKAEAFF
TGTGCCATCAGTGGGGGCCACAAGGCTGAAGCTTTCTTT
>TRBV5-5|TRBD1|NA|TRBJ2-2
CASSQTGTGWTGELFF
TGTGCCAGCAGCCAGACCGGGACAGGGTGGACCGGGGAGCTGTTTTTT
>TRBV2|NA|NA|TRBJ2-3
CASSLDYVGSDTQYF
TGTGCCAGCAGTTTGGACTACGTGGGCTCAGATACGCAGTATTTT
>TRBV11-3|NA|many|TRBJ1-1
CASSKGGLEAFF
TGTGCCAGCAGTAAGGGAGGGCTTGAAGCTTTCTTT
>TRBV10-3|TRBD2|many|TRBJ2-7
CAISGLAVSYEQYF
TGTGCCATCAGTGGACTAGCGGTCTCCTACGAGCAGTACTTC
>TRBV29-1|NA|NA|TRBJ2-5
CSGRLGQETQYF
TGCAGCGGGCGCTTGGGTCAAGAGACCCAGTACTTC
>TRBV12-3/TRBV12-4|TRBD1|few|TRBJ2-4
CASRDRDKNIQYF
TGTGCCAGCAGAGACAGGGATAAAAACATTCAGTACTTC
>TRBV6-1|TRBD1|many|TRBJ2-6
CASDRTGFFSGANVLTF
TGTGCCAGCGACCGGACAGGGTTCTTCTCTGGGGCCAACGTCCTGACTTTC
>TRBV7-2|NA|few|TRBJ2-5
CASSSPPQETQYF
TGTGCCAGCAGCTCCCCCCCTCAAGAGACCCAGTACTTC
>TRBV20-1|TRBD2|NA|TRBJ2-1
CSARVGTSGRRVPNEQFF
TGCAGTGCTAGAGTAGGGACTAGCGGGAGGCGGGTCCCCAATGAGCAGTTCTTC
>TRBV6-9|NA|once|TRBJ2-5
CTSSYSGFPETQYF
TGTACCAGCAGTTACTCAGGGTTCCCAGAGACCCAGTACTTC
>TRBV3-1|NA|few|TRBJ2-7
CASSQDHTYEQYF
TGTGCCAGCAGCCAAGATCACACCTACGAGCAGTACTTC
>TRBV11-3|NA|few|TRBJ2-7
CASSLVMGYEQYF
TGTGCCAGCAGCTTAGTGATGGGCTACGAGCAGTACTTC
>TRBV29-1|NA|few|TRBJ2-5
CSVAKKETQYF
TGCAGCGTTGCCAAAAAGGAGACCCAGTACTTC
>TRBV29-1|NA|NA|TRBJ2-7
CSVVIPTYEQYF
TGCAGCGTTGTAATCCCTACCTACGAGCAGTACTTC
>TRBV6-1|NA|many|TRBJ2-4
CASSEAQTRDKLAKNIQYF
TGTGCCAGCAGTGAAGCCCAAACCCGGGACAAGCTAGCCAAAAACATTCAGTACTTC
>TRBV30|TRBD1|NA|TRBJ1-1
CAWRFNRGHTEAFF
TGTGCCTGGCGTTTTAACAGGGGGCACACTGAAGCTTTCTTT
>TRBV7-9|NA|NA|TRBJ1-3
CASSSTGVIVDTIYF
TGTGCCAGCAGCTCCACCGGGGTGATAGTCGACACCATATATTTT
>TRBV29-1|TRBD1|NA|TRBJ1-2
CSARTGAGYGYTF
TGCAGCGCCCGGACAGGGGCAGGGTATGGCTACACCTTC
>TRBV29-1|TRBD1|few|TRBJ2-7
CSVLQRASGTVSYEQYF
TGCAGCGTTCTGCAAAGGGCAAGTGGGACAGTTTCCTACGAGCAGTACTTC
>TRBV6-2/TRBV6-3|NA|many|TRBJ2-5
CASNFGWVETQYF
TGTGCCAGCAATTTTGGTTGGGTGGAGACCCAGTACTTC